A single sample gave rise to the 18 T cell receptor beta chains below, sequenced in a study of radiotherapy plus CTLA-4 blockade in lung cancer. Produced via immunoSEQ multiplex PCR; TCRdb's table is partial and in-frame only. The repertoire has about 80,000 clones, less than 85% of them found once; the top ten carry 0.79%. The specimen was peripheral blood, collected from a patient treated with radiotherapy plus ipilimumab. These receptors were taken from a human donor with non-small cell lung cancer who had stable disease on radiotherapy plus ipilimumab.

The chain couples TRBV11-2 to TRBJ2-5, with D tentatively TRBD2 (5 bases). Trimming shortened V by 2 bases and J by 2 bases, and 6 bases separated the two germline ends. Germline CDR1 SGHAT, CDR2 FQNNGV. The CDR3 covers 13 residues. CDR3 bases: TGTGCCAGCAGCTTAACTAGTCAAGAGACCCAGTACTTC. This codes for CASSLTSQETQYF.

The chain recombines TRBV9 with TRBJ2-7; 8 bases line up with TRBD1. There are 15 residues in the CDR3. Trimming at V came to 0 bases and at J to 3 bases, leaving 5 bases not matched to a gene. CDR1 and CDR2 (germline): SGDLS, YYNGEE. Here the CDR3 DNA reads TGTGCCAGCAGCGTAGGTCAGGGGGCGGTCTACGAGCAGTACTTC. Protein: CASSVGQGAVYEQYF.

A few counts support this clone. The rearrangement joins TRBV11-2 to TRBJ1-2; 8 bases map to TRBD1. The CDR3 runs 15 residues. Unmatched junction bases numbered 8, after V lost 4 bases and J lost 4 bases. Germline CDR1 is SGHAT and CDR2 is FQNNGV. The CDR3 loop is CASSSLGQGRYGYTF. Written as DNA, the CDR3 is TGTGCCAGCAGCTCCCTCGGACAGGGCCGCTATGGCTACACCTTC.

V is TRBV7-8 and J is TRBJ2-7, with D possibly matching TRBD2 (7 bases). The germline CDR1 and CDR2 sequences are SGHVS and FQNEAQ. The CDR3 contains 17 residues. Trimming left V 1 base short and J 2 bases short, with 18 bases between. CDR3 protein: CASSLGAGGRPPYEQYF. For the CDR3, the DNA is TGTGCCAGCAGCTTAGGTGCCGGGGGGCGTCCCCCCTACGAGCAGTACTTC.

The chain employs TRBV10-1 and TRBJ1-1, with D unresolved. Trimming shortened V by 5 bases and J by 4 bases, and 14 bases separated the two germline ends. This CDR3 has 14 amino acids. Germline V gene lookup returns CDR1 WNHNN and CDR2 SYGVQD (reference sequence). The CDR3: CASSINGWATEAFF. For the CDR3, the DNA is TGCGCCAGCAGTATTAACGGATGGGCCACTGAAGCTTTCTTT.

The chain is built from TRBV7-2 and TRBJ2-5, with 7 bases aligning to TRBD1. Germline V gene data show CDR1 as SGHTA and CDR2 as FQGNSA. This CDR3 has 14 residues. J lost 8 bases, V lost 0 bases, and 6 bases had no gene match. This CDR3 is CASSLATGASTQYF. The CDR3 bases are TGTGCCAGCAGCTTAGCAACAGGGGCCTCAACCCAGTACTTC.

The J gene is TRBJ2-5, the V gene TRBV11-2; possibly TRBD2 for D (6 bases). CDR3 size: 15 residues. Germline values: CDR1 SGHAT, CDR2 FQNNGV. The germline V and J ends were trimmed by 1 base and 1 base, with 10 bases remaining between them. The CDR3 coding sequence is TGTGCCAGCAGCTTAGTCCTAGCGCCCCAAGAGACCCAGTACTTC. It translates to CASSLVLAPQETQYF.

This rearrangement joins TRBV9 to TRBJ1-2; D might be TRBD1 (5 bases). V was shortened by 3 bases and J by 3 bases, with 9 bases between the two germline ends. The CDR3 spans 13 residues. Germline-derived CDR1 and CDR2 are SGDLS and YYNGEE. The CDR3 DNA sequence: TGTGCCAGCAGCGGGGGAGGGGACTATGGCTACACCTTC. Its translation is CASSGGGDYGYTF.

V gene TRBV7-2 combines with J gene TRBJ1-1; 10 positions agree with TRBD1. From germline, CDR1 is SGHTA and CDR2 FQGNSA. CDR3 length: 16 residues. The ends lost 4 bases at V and 2 bases at J; junction bases unmatched: 7. The CDR3 nucleotides are TGTGCCAGCAGCTCATACCCGACAGGGGGCAACACTGAAGCTTTCTTT. This translates into CASSSYPTGGNTEAFF.

V usage is TRBV7-3 and J usage is TRBJ2-1; possibly TRBD1 or TRBD2 for D (5 bases each). CDR1 SGHTA and CDR2 FQGTGA come from the germline V gene. CDR3 length equals 15 residues. V was pared by 10 bases and J by 0 bases, with 16 bases between. The CDR3 DNA reads TGTGCCACCTCCGGGACGCTAAGCTCCTACAATGAGCAGTTCTTC. This sequence encodes CATSGTLSSYNEQFF.

This clone was detected only a few times. The rearrangement joins TRBV28 to TRBJ1-2; 10 nucleotides agree with TRBD1. The CDR3 length is 13 residues. Germline trimming cut 6 bases from V and 4 bases from J; bases unmatched to any gene: 2. Germline assignment: CDR1 MDHEN and CDR2 SYDVKM. Here the CDR3 reads CASRTGGGYGYTF. CDR3 nucleotide sequence: TGTGCCAGCAGGACAGGGGGCGGCTATGGCTACACCTTC.

This clone was recorded once. The genes are TRBV9 and TRBJ1-1, with D possibly being TRBD1 (6 bases). The CDR3 covers 14 residues. V shed 2 bases and J shed 4 bases, with 12 bases lying between them. Germline-derived CDR1 and CDR2 are SGDLS and YYNGEE. The CDR3 loop is CASSVQGSITEAFF. For the CDR3, the DNA is TGTGCCAGCAGCGTCCAGGGGAGTATCACTGAAGCTTTCTTT.

The gene calls are TRBV27 and TRBJ2-1; 8 nucleotides align to TRBD1. CDR1 MNHEY and CDR2 SMNVEV come from the germline V gene (reference sequence). The CDR3 is 14 amino acids. The V segment lost 2 bases and the J segment 7 bases; nucleotides outside the gene matches: 4. CDR3 DNA: TGTGCCAGCAGTTTAGGCAGGGGGCCGAATGAGCAGTTCTTC. Protein sequence: CASSLGRGPNEQFF.

The chain couples TRBV25-1 to TRBJ1-2; D perhaps matches TRBD1 (5 bases). V was trimmed by 0 bases and J by 3 bases, leaving 17 bases between them. CDR1 and CDR2 from the germline V gene are MGHDK and SYGVNS. The CDR3 has 17 residues. CDR3 coding DNA: TGTGCCAGCAGTGAATACAGTAGGAGGGGCAGGGACTATGGCTACACCTTC. Its protein product is CASSEYSRRGRDYGYTF.

Remarks on this clone: The junction shows a germline mismatch at one end, possibly a read error. The V and J genes are TRBV6-4 and TRBJ1-6, with unresolved D. The CDR3 is 9 amino acids. Germline V CDR1 and CDR2: MRHNA, SNTAGT. The CDR3: CASGDVLHF. The CDR3 DNA reads as TGTGCCAGCGGTGATGTTCTCCACTTT.

The chain carries TRBV30 and TRBJ2-7; possibly TRBD1 for D (5 bases). CDR3 length: 13 residues. The V end was cut by 1 base, the J end by 2 bases, with 9 bases between. CDR1 is GTSNPN and CDR2 is SVGIG in the germline V gene (reference sequence). The CDR3 here is CAWSAQGPYEQYF. CDR3 nucleotide sequence: TGTGCCTGGAGTGCCCAGGGTCCCTACGAGCAGTACTTC. The full variable domain, completed using reference TRBV30 and TRBJ2-7, is SQTIHQWPATLVQPVGSPLSLECTVEGTSNPNLYWYRQAAGRGLQLLFYSVGIGQISSEVPQNLSASRPQDRQFILSSKKLLLSDSGFYLCAWSAQGPYEQYFGPGTRLTVT.

This clone was seen only once. The V and J genes are TRBV28 and TRBJ1-3, with no clear D. V dropped 4 bases and J dropped 2 bases, with 18 bases sitting between them. The CDR3 spans 17 residues. The V gene's germline CDR1 is MDHEN and CDR2 SYDVKM. The CDR3 loop reads CASSSYEGWAAGNTIYF. CDR3 in DNA: TGTGCCAGCAGTTCGTATGAGGGTTGGGCCGCTGGAAACACCATATATTTT. Using reference TRBV28 and TRBJ1-3 for the parts outside the CDR3, the full variable domain is DVKVTQSSRYLVKRTGEKVFLECVQDMDHENMFWYRQDPGLGLRLIYFSYDVKMKEKGDIPEGYSVSREKKERFSLILESASTNQTSMYLCASSSYEGWAAGNTIYFGEGSWLTVV.

This chain connects TRBV19 to TRBJ1-5; 7 nucleotides match TRBD1. The CDR3 sequence is 17 residues long. After removal of 6 bases from V and 2 bases from J, the junction contained 13 bases not matched to a gene. Germline lookup yields CDR1 LNHDA and CDR2 SQIVND (reference sequence). CDR3 DNA: TGTGCCAGTAGCCCAAGACAGGGAGAATTTGGCAATCAGCCCCAGCATTTT. As protein: CASSPRQGEFGNQPQHF. The whole variable domain, remainder taken from reference TRBV19 and TRBJ1-5, is DGGITQSPKYLFRKEGQNVTLSCEQNLNHDAMYWYRQDPGQGLRLIYYSQIVNDFQKGDIAEGYSVSREKKESFPLTVTSAQKNPTAFYLCASSPRQGEFGNQPQHFGDGTRLSIL.